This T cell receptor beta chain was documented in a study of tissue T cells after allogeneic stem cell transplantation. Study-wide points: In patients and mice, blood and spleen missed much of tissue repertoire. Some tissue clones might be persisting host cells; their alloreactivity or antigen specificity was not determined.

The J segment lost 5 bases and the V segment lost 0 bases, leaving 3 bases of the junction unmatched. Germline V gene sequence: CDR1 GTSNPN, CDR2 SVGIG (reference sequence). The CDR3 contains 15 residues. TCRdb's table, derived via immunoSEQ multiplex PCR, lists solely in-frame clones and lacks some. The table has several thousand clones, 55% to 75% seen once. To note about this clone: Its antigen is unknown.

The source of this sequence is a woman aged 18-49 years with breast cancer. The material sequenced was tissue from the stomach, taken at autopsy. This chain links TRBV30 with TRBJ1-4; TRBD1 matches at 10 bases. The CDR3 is CAWSVPGQGNEKLFF. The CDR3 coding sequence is TGTGCCTGGAGTGTACCGGGACAGGGGAATGAAAAACTGTTTTTT.